These 8 T cell receptor beta chains were all obtained from the same sample, sequenced in a study of T cell changes during pregnancy in multiple sclerosis. Produced via immunoSEQ multiplex PCR; TCRdb's table is partial and in-frame only. The sample lists some 87,000 clones, nearly 95% occurring once. This material consisted of peripheral blood, taken in the second trimester of pregnancy. The receptor source for this set is a female donor with multiple sclerosis, enrolled in a pregnancy study.

The chain is built from TRBV19 and TRBJ2-7; possible D gene TRBD1, 5 bases. Looked up from germline, CDR1 is LNHDA and CDR2 is SQIVND (reference sequence). V was shortened by 1 base and J by 5 bases, with 6 bases between the two germline ends. The CDR3 runs to 12 residues. CDR3 sequence: CASSIGGHEQYF. The CDR3 region has the DNA TGTGCCAGTAGTATAGGGGGCCACGAGCAGTACTTC.

This clone was found once. The V call is TRBV5-1, the J call TRBJ1-1; no definite D call. The V and J ends lost 2 bases and 1 base respectively, with 6 bases between them. In germline, CDR1 is SGHRS, CDR2 YFSETQ. This CDR3 has 13 amino acids. CDR3 DNA: TGCGCCAGCAGCTTCCAGGCGAACACTGAAGCTTTCTTT. Its translation is CASSFQANTEAFF.

V gene TRBV4-3 combines with J gene TRBJ2-1; D is unresolved. In germline, CDR1 is LGHNA, CDR2 YSLEER. This CDR3 comprises 17 residues. Between the trimmed V and J ends, which lost 0 bases and 0 bases, there was a span of 12 bases. In DNA, the CDR3 is TGCGCCAGCAGCCAAGATTGGCCCTGGAGCTCCTACAATGAGCAGTTCTTC. It yields the protein CASSQDWPWSSYNEQFF.

This rearrangement joins TRBV18 to TRBJ1-1; 10 nucleotides align to TRBD1. Losses at the gene ends were 1 base for V and 1 base for J; bases not matched to a gene: 9. The CDR3 runs to 18 residues. The germline V gene encodes CDR1 KGHSH and CDR2 LQKENI. For the CDR3, the DNA is TGTGCCAGCTCACCACTACGACAGGGGGCCGGTTCGAACACTGAAGCTTTCTTT. It is translated as CASSPLRQGAGSNTEAFF.

This clone has just one count. The chain is built from TRBV11-1 and TRBJ1-3, with D possibly being TRBD1 (6 bases). The germline V gene has CDR1 SGHAT and CDR2 FQDESV (reference sequence). V was clipped by 5 bases and J by 3 bases, with 11 bases between them. The CDR3 length is 14 residues. The CDR3 sequence: CASSPTGIGNTIYF. CDR3 nucleotides: TGTGCCAGCAGCCCGACAGGAATTGGAAACACCATATATTTT.

This clone appeared once. The chain links TRBV13 to TRBJ2-3; D is perhaps TRBD2 (6 bases). The germline V gene encodes CDR1 PRHDT and CDR2 FYEKMQ (reference sequence). CDR3 size: 16 residues. Trimming pared 3 bases from V and 1 base from J, leaving 14 bases between. The CDR3 DNA follows: TGTGCCAGCAGCTTTGTTGAGGGAGGTGGCACAGATACGCAGTATTTT. Amino acids: CASSFVEGGGTDTQYF.

This chain links TRBV7-7 with TRBJ2-3; D is unresolved. V was shortened by 5 bases and J by 5 bases, with 11 bases between the two germline ends. Germline-derived CDR1 and CDR2 are SSHAT and FNYEAQ (reference sequence). The CDR3 is made up of 13 amino acids. CDR3 sequence reads: CASSPFFLDTQYF. The DNA for the CDR3 is TGTGCCAGCAGCCCCTTTTTCCTAGATACGCAGTATTTT.

The chain recombines TRBV11-2 with TRBJ2-1, with D perhaps TRBD2 (5 bases). The CDR3 has 15 amino acids. The V end was cut by 0 bases, the J end by 4 bases, with 10 bases between. The germline V gene encodes CDR1 SGHAT and CDR2 FQNNGV. CDR3 DNA sequence: TGTGCCAGCAGCTTAGACCCTACTAGATACAATGAGCAGTTCTTC. Encoded protein: CASSLDPTRYNEQFF. The full variable domain, in which reference TRBV11-2 and TRBJ2-1 provide the parts outside the CDR3, is EAGVAQSPRYKIIEKRQSVAFWCNPISGHATLYWYQQILGQGPKLLIQFQNNGVVDDSQLPKDRFSAERLKGVDSTLKIQPAKLEDSAVYLCASSLDPTRYNEQFFGPGTRLTVL.